This T cell receptor (beta chain) was obtained from a study of T cells in Graves' hyperthyroidism and ophthalmopathy. From RNA transcripts, TCR beta CDR3 regions were amplified. The HTBI primer set drove a first-round RT-PCR of the TCR CDR3. MiXCR was run by TCRdb on the multiplex PCR reads, yielding one entry per CDR3 protein. The profile shows roughly 290,000 distinct CDR3 sequences, more than 10% of them singletons. The V gene's germline CDR1 is SGHTA and CDR2 FQGNSA. This CDR3 contains 18 residues. V was pared by 1 base and J by 0 bases, with 17 bases between. This clonotype was found many times. The sequencing sample was made of blood. The chain links TRBV7-2 to TRBJ2-3; no reliable D call. This TCR was recovered from a woman aged 30 to 39 with Graves' hyperthyroidism that later progressed to Graves' ophthalmopathy. Here the CDR3 reads CASSLGVLGLTSTDTQYF. CDR3 nucleotides: TGTGCCAGCAGCTTAGGGGTCCTTGGTTTAACCAGCACAGATACGCAGTATTTT. The full variable domain, rest sourced from reference TRBV7-2 and TRBJ2-3, is GAGVSQSPSNKVTEKGKDVELRCDPISGHTALYWYRQSLGQGLEFLIYFQGNSAPDKSGLPSDRFSAERTGGSVSTLTIQRTQQEDSAVYLCASSLGVLGLTSTDTQYFGPGTRLTVL.